The entry below describes one TCR beta chain. V gave up 3 bases and J gave up 1 base, with 7 bases separating them. This CDR3 has 13 amino acids. Per germline, CDR1 SNHLY and CDR2 FYNNEI. Use of 60 Vbeta and 13 Jbeta primers characterized the PCR. Sequencing used immunoSEQ multiplex PCR; TCRdb keeps in-frame clones, though not all of them. Among roughly 200,000 clones listed, 70% to 80% were seen once. This record belongs to a study of cytomegalovirus exposure and HLA in healthy donors. Overall study context: A prior study identified 117 million unique TCR beta sequences from about 179 million T cells. Early on, a data release was issued that held tens of millions of unique TCRs from HLA-typed donors.

V is TRBV2 and J is TRBJ2-7; no firm D call. The sequenced sample consisted of PBMCs. This TCR was recovered from a man aged 30 to 39 in good health and CMV-seronegative. Written as DNA, the CDR3 is TGTGCCAGCAGTGATGGCAAATCCTACGAGCAGTACTTC. This sequence encodes CASSDGKSYEQYF. Looking up the rest from reference TRBV2 and TRBJ2-7 gives the full variable domain: EPEVTQTPSHQVTQMGQEVILRCVPISNHLYFYWYRQILGQKVEFLVSFYNNEISEKSEIFDDQFSVERPDGSNFTLKIRSTKLEDSAMYFCASSDGKSYEQYFGPGTRLTVT.